This TCR beta chain was obtained from a study of patients and donors after allogeneic stem cell transplantation. CDR3 length equals 15 residues. The ends lost 4 bases at V and 0 bases at J; junction bases unmatched: 4. One entry per CDR3 protein, called by TCRdb with MiXCR from the RT-PCR reads. The repertoire holds approximately 140,000 distinct CDR3 sequences, with 30% to 45% as singletons. Sample: blood, either unsorted or a sorted T cell fraction (not recorded which). The receptor was derived from a human donor who was either an allogeneic HSCT recipient or a stem cell or donor lymphocyte infusion donor (not recorded which). It is not recorded whose cells these are; they may come from a transplant donor. V and J are TRBV12-3 or TRBV12-4 and TRBJ1-1; 8 bases agree with TRBD1. The CDR3 protein is CASSSQGAVNTEAFF. CDR3 nucleotides: TGTGCCAGCAGTTCTCAGGGGGCGGTGAACACTGAAGCTTTCTTT.